A selection of T cell receptor beta chains follows, all from one sample in a study of OX40 agonist ivuxolimab in advanced cancers. Clones were read by immunoSEQ multiplex PCR, and TCRdb kept only the in-frame ones, dropping some. Counted here are fewer than 70,000 clones, around 84% occurring once; the ten biggest clones make up over 2%. Sequencing used CD4+ or CD8+ T cells sorted from blood, obtained in a trial of the OX40 agonist ivuxolimab. The receptor set was obtained from an adult with an advanced solid tumor such as melanoma, head and neck, liver or kidney cancer. Both conserved end residues are part of each CDR3. D genes are given only for firm matches. Expanded clones get a size class; other rows say once, few or many, or leave the size out.

V	D	size	J	CDR3	DNA
TRBV29-1	TRBD1	.	TRBJ1-1	CSATEGRGLTEAFF	TGCAGCGCCACTGAGGGCAGGGGGCTTACTGAAGCTTTCTTT
TRBV7-2	.	medium-sized	TRBJ1-5	CASSLAGGGQPQHF	TGTGCCAGCAGCTTAGCAGGGGGAGGTCAGCCCCAGCATTTT
TRBV6-1	.	.	TRBJ1-1	CASSVEMSGTEAFF	TGTGCCAGCAGTGTCGAGATGTCCGGGACTGAAGCTTTCTTT
TRBV28	.	.	TRBJ2-1	CANAPSGWDSLFF	TGTGCCAACGCTCCTAGCGGCTGGGACAGCCTGTTCTTC
TRBV6-5	.	.	TRBJ2-7	CASKPTAYEQYF	TGTGCCAGCAAACCTACCGCCTACGAGCAGTACTTC
TRBV6-6	.	.	TRBJ2-2	CASRTQDNTGELFF	TGTGCCAGCAGAACACAGGATAATACCGGGGAGCTGTTTTTT
TRBV11-2	TRBD1	.	TRBJ1-6	CASSLRADRRGSPLHF	TGTGCCAGCAGCTTAAGAGCGGACAGGAGGGGTTCACCCCTCCACTTT
TRBV5-6	.	.	TRBJ2-2	CASSLILVTGELFF	TGTGCCAGCAGCTTGATTTTGGTCACCGGGGAGCTGTTTTTT
TRBV18	.	.	TRBJ1-6	CASSPGAKAPLHF	TGTGCCAGCTCACCAGGGGCTAAGGCACCCCTCCACTTT
TRBV6-5	TRBD2	.	TRBJ2-7	CASIVAGLDEQYF	TGTGCCAGCATCGTAGCGGGACTGGACGAGCAGTACTTC
TRBV6-5	.	.	TRBJ1-1	CASSYSGSRNTEAFF	TGTGCCAGCAGTTACTCAGGAAGCAGGAACACTGAAGCTTTCTTT
TRBV28	.	.	TRBJ2-7	CASRDVSYEQYF	TGTGCCAGCAGGGACGTTTCCTACGAGCAGTACTTC
TRBV19	.	.	TRBJ2-1	CASSIALSDTSGNEQFF	TGTGCCAGTAGTATCGCCCTCTCGGACACATCGGGAAATGAGCAGTTCTTC
TRBV7-9	.	.	TRBJ2-7	CASSSQQIFYEQYF	TGTGCCAGCAGCTCGCAACAGATCTTCTACGAGCAGTACTTC
TRBV5-1	.	.	TRBJ1-3	CASSRDAGGKGNTIYF	TGCGCCAGCAGTCGGGACGCGGGGGGCAAAGGAAACACCATATATTTT
TRBV6-5	.	.	TRBJ2-7	CASSYLGLGAVQYF	TGTGCCAGCAGTTACTTAGGTCTCGGGGCAGTTCAGTACTTC
TRBV7-9	.	once	TRBJ2-7	CASSLRGGYEQYF	TGTGCCAGCAGCTTAAGAGGCGGCTACGAGCAGTACTTC
TRBV11-2	TRBD2	.	TRBJ2-3	CASKLAGTYTQYF	TGTGCCAGCAAACTAGCGGGAACCTATACGCAGTATTTT
TRBV19	TRBD1	once	TRBJ1-1	CASSPDRATEAFF	TGTGCCAGTAGCCCAGACAGGGCAACTGAAGCTTTCTTT